This TCR beta chain appears in the sequencing data of a study of CD8+ T cells in alopecia areata. Treatment in this sample: oral pan-JAK inhibitor, 5-10 mg twice daily. Sampling of alopecia areata patients yielded lesional scalp punch biopsies as well as peripheral blood. The V segment lost 9 bases and the J segment 2 bases; nucleotides outside the gene matches: 10. Germline assignment: CDR1 LNHDA and CDR2 SQIVND (reference sequence). This CDR3 is 15 amino acids long. cDNA serving as the sequencing template came from extracted, reverse transcribed RNA. Profiling relied on immunoSEQ multiplex PCR, and the TCRdb table lists in-frame clones only, not all of them. The sample contains about 290,000 clones, roughly 60% of which appear only once. Study-level points and caveats: The study found higher clonality in lesional than normal scalp, especially in alopecia totalis/universalis. Scalp clonality and expanded CD8+ clones among the top 100 showed significant decreases with tofacitinib. Researchers say the link of baseline CD8+ expansion to response remains uncertain, with one nonresponder.

Note on this clone: Its specificity is not known.

J is TRBJ1-2 and V is TRBV19; 9 nucleotides agree with TRBD1. This receptor was obtained from a human donor with alopecia areata. The sample in question was CD4+ T cells sorted from blood, obtained at week 24, from a patient treated with tofacitinib. The CDR3 nucleotides are TGTGCCAGCACAGACCGGGACAGGGACAACTATGGCTACACCTTC. This gives the protein CASTDRDRDNYGYTF.